The rows below give T cell receptor beta chains drawn from one sample of a study of blood T cell repertoires in COVID-19. The method was immunoSEQ multiplex PCR; TCRdb's version includes in-frame clones alone and lacks a portion of them. The table records 85,000 to 100,000 clones, 85% to 90% of them present only once. The sample taken for sequencing was peripheral blood. The receptors stem from a woman aged 60-75 years in a cohort sampled during active or convalescent COVID-19. The CDR3 runs from the conserved cysteine through the conserved F or W. Fields, in order: D gene, clone size, J gene, V gene, CDR3 protein, CDR3 DNA. A D gene is named only where the DNA matches it firmly. The size entry is marked missing in some rows and otherwise reads once, few, many or a size class.

D gene: .; clone size: .; J gene: TRBJ2-7; V gene: TRBV29-1; CDR3 protein: CSVVEGGYEQYF; CDR3 DNA: TGCAGCGTTGTGGAGGGTGGCTACGAGCAGTACTTC
D gene: .; clone size: .; J gene: TRBJ1-6; V gene: TRBV19; CDR3 protein: CASRNQGQRSSSPLHF; CDR3 DNA: TGTGCCAGTAGGAACCAAGGACAGAGGAGTTCGTCACCCCTCCACTTT
D gene: .; clone size: .; J gene: TRBJ1-5; V gene: TRBV18; CDR3 protein: CASSPGGLGNQPQHF; CDR3 DNA: TGTGCCAGCTCACCAGGAGGGCTGGGCAATCAGCCCCAGCATTTT
D gene: TRBD2; clone size: .; J gene: TRBJ2-2; V gene: TRBV9; CDR3 protein: CASQNSGGNTGELFF; CDR3 DNA: TGTGCCAGCCAGAACTCGGGGGGGAACACCGGGGAGCTGTTTTTT
D gene: .; clone size: .; J gene: TRBJ1-3; V gene: TRBV19; CDR3 protein: CASSIKSPGASSGNTIYF; CDR3 DNA: TGTGCCAGTAGTATTAAGAGCCCGGGAGCGAGCTCTGGAAACACCATATATTTT
D gene: .; clone size: .; J gene: TRBJ2-7; V gene: TRBV5-1; CDR3 protein: CASTAMQGLGYEQYF; CDR3 DNA: TGCGCCAGCACCGCAATGCAAGGTCTAGGCTACGAGCAGTACTTC
D gene: .; clone size: .; J gene: TRBJ2-7; V gene: TRBV5-1; CDR3 protein: CASTPGQSSSYEQYF; CDR3 DNA: TGCGCCAGCACCCCCGGACAGTCCAGCTCCTACGAGCAGTACTTC
D gene: .; clone size: .; J gene: TRBJ1-1; V gene: TRBV12-1; CDR3 protein: CASSSADSLGQPNTEAFF; CDR3 DNA: TGTGCCAGCAGCTCCGCGGATTCGCTGGGACAGCCGAACACTGAAGCTTTCTTT
D gene: .; clone size: .; J gene: TRBJ1-3; V gene: TRBV12-3/TRBV12-4; CDR3 protein: CASSLRDTIYF; CDR3 DNA: TGTGCCAGCAGTTTGCGAGACACCATATATTTT
D gene: .; clone size: .; J gene: TRBJ1-3; V gene: TRBV7-3; CDR3 protein: CASSLMGSSGNTIYF; CDR3 DNA: TGTGCCAGCAGCTTAATGGGGAGCTCTGGAAACACCATATATTTT
D gene: .; clone size: once; J gene: TRBJ1-3; V gene: TRBV30; CDR3 protein: CAWSPGVNTIYF; CDR3 DNA: TGTGCCTGGAGTCCAGGCGTAAACACCATATATTTT
D gene: .; clone size: .; J gene: TRBJ1-2; V gene: TRBV12-3/TRBV12-4; CDR3 protein: CASSFQGNYGYTF; CDR3 DNA: TGTGCCAGCAGTTTTCAGGGGAACTATGGCTACACCTTC
D gene: .; clone size: once; J gene: TRBJ2-1; V gene: TRBV21-1; CDR3 protein: CASSAFLGGGLFF; CDR3 DNA: TGTGCCAGCAGCGCCTTCCTAGGGGGGGGGCTGTTCTTC
D gene: .; clone size: .; J gene: TRBJ1-2; V gene: TRBV25-1; CDR3 protein: CASSEFAGNGYTF; CDR3 DNA: TGTGCCAGCAGTGAATTTGCAGGGAATGGCTACACCTTC
D gene: TRBD1; clone size: once; J gene: TRBJ2-7; V gene: TRBV9; CDR3 protein: CASSAGIGTGDYEQYF; CDR3 DNA: TGTGCCAGCAGCGCTGGTATAGGGACAGGGGACTACGAGCAGTACTTC
D gene: .; clone size: .; J gene: TRBJ1-2; V gene: TRBV11-1; CDR3 protein: CASSYGRTYGYTF; CDR3 DNA: TGTGCCAGCAGCTATGGGCGTACCTATGGCTACACCTTC
D gene: TRBD2; clone size: once; J gene: TRBJ2-3; V gene: TRBV2; CDR3 protein: CASSALAAGPDTQYF; CDR3 DNA: TGTGCCAGCAGTGCCCTAGCGGCGGGCCCAGATACGCAGTATTTT
D gene: TRBD2; clone size: .; J gene: TRBJ2-1; V gene: TRBV10-1; CDR3 protein: CASSESRTSVPYNEQFF; CDR3 DNA: TGCGCCAGCAGTGAGTCTCGGACTAGCGTCCCTTACAATGAGCAGTTCTTC
D gene: TRBD2; clone size: .; J gene: TRBJ2-1; V gene: TRBV4-2; CDR3 protein: CASSDSGTSYNEQFF; CDR3 DNA: TGTGCCAGCAGCGATAGCGGGACCTCCTACAATGAGCAGTTCTTC
D gene: .; clone size: .; J gene: TRBJ1-6; V gene: TRBV10-1; CDR3 protein: CASSDGNSPLHF; CDR3 DNA: TGCGCCAGCAGTGACGGGAATTCACCCCTCCACTTT
D gene: .; clone size: .; J gene: TRBJ2-7; V gene: TRBV7-3; CDR3 protein: CASSLNPGIGYEQYF; CDR3 DNA: TGTGCCAGCAGCTTAAACCCGGGAATCGGATACGAGCAGTACTTC
D gene: TRBD2; clone size: once; J gene: TRBJ2-1; V gene: TRBV11-2; CDR3 protein: CASSLGVAGGLRIF; CDR3 DNA: TGTGCCAGCAGCTTAGGGGTAGCGGGGGGCCTTAGGATCTTC
D gene: .; clone size: .; J gene: TRBJ1-1; V gene: TRBV9; CDR3 protein: CASSVGSGNEAFF; CDR3 DNA: TGTGCCAGCAGCGTAGGGTCGGGAAATGAAGCTTTCTTT
D gene: TRBD1; clone size: .; J gene: TRBJ2-2; V gene: TRBV4-2; CDR3 protein: CASSQDPGQYTGELFF; CDR3 DNA: TGTGCCAGCAGCCAAGATCCGGGACAGTACACCGGGGAGCTGTTTTTT
D gene: .; clone size: .; J gene: TRBJ2-1; V gene: TRBV25-1; CDR3 protein: CASSGAGTGSYNEQFF; CDR3 DNA: TGTGCCAGCAGTGGGGCGGGGACCGGCTCCTACAATGAGCAGTTCTTC
D gene: TRBD2; clone size: .; J gene: TRBJ2-7; V gene: TRBV9; CDR3 protein: CASSWTSGSYEQYF; CDR3 DNA: TGTGCCAGCAGTTGGACTAGCGGATCCTACGAGCAGTACTTC